This T cell receptor (beta chain) was documented in a study of PD-1 blockade in classical Hodgkin lymphoma. Points from the study as a whole: The baseline diversity of complete responders showed similarity to that of newly diagnosed patients. Compared with healthy donors, newly diagnosed patients reportedly showed lower baseline TCR diversity. CD4+ but not CD8+ TCR diversity rose significantly by C4D1.

Relapse was seen in all patients after autologous stem cell transplantation, and brentuximab vedotin exposure was variable. When best responses were assessed, they were complete response, partial response or progressive disease. Sequencing used immunoSEQ multiplex PCR; TCRdb keeps in-frame clones, though not all of them. The table lists about 110,000 clones, 89% of them singletons, with 15% to 20% in the top ten. A remark on this clone: What it binds is not known.

From germline, CDR1 is ENHRY and CDR2 SYGVKD. The CDR3 has 13 residues. V lost 5 bases to trimming and J lost 7 bases, with 12 bases between them. The TCR was taken from a human donor with classical Hodgkin lymphoma. Sequences were derived from peripheral blood mononuclear cells (PBMCs), sampled before the second cycle of nivolumab. The chain links TRBV10-3 to TRBJ1-5; D is unclear. The CDR3: CAISQNYGQPQHF. CDR3 DNA: TGTGCCATCAGTCAGAACTACGGGCAGCCCCAGCATTTT.